These T cell receptor beta chains were read from a single sample in a study of beta chain features in type 1 diabetes. The assay was immunoSEQ multiplex PCR, and TCRdb's table has in-frame clones only and misses some. The sample comprises roughly 150,000 clones, approximately 10% of which are singletons, and roughly 2% rests with the top ten. Sequencing was performed on central memory CD4+ T cells from blood. These receptors came from a man aged 18 to 30 in good health. Both conserved end residues are part of each CDR3. The D gene is left open where the match is weak. Rows give clone size only sometimes, using once, few, many, or a class for an expanded clone.

v_gene	j_gene	d_gene	len	abundance	CDR3nt	CDR3aa
TRBV5-1	TRBJ2-7	-	14	-	TGCGCCAGCAGCTTGGCCGGCACTTTCAACGAGCAGTACTTC	CASSLAGTFNEQYF
TRBV29-1	TRBJ1-1	-	13	few	TGCAGCGTTACAACAGGGCAGAACACTGAAGCTTTCTTT	CSVTTGQNTEAFF
TRBV29-1	TRBJ1-1	-	14	few	TGCAGCGTCGCTCCCGGGACGGCGAACACTGAAGCTTTCTTT	CSVAPGTANTEAFF
TRBV27	TRBJ2-7	-	14	-	TGTGCCAGCAGTTTACAGACAGGCCCGTGGGAGCAGTACTTC	CASSLQTGPWEQYF
TRBV23-1	TRBJ2-2	-	16	-	TGCGCCAGCAGTCAACACGGGACATTTTACACCGGGGAGCTGTTTTTT	CASSQHGTFYTGELFF
TRBV6-6	TRBJ2-7	TRBD2	16	-	TGTGCCAGCAGAGGAGGGACTAGCGGGAGGGCCTACGAGCAGTACTTC	CASRGGTSGRAYEQYF
TRBV9	TRBJ1-2	TRBD1	15	-	TGTGCCAGCAGCGTAGATCCAGGGGGGACCTATGGCTACACCTTC	CASSVDPGGTYGYTF
TRBV7-9	TRBJ2-5	-	14	many	TGTGCCAGCAGCTTAATCGGTCCCCGAGAGACCCAGTACTTC	CASSLIGPRETQYF
TRBV5-1	TRBJ1-2	-	15	-	TGCGCCAGTCAGCCGGGACACCGTGATAACTATGGCTACACCTTC	CASQPGHRDNYGYTF
TRBV15	TRBJ2-7	-	16	-	TGTGCCACCAGCAGAGGCCAGACACTAAGCTCCTACGAGCAGTACTTC	CATSRGQTLSSYEQYF
TRBV7-2	TRBJ2-2	TRBD1	15	-	TGTGCCAGCAGCTTTACAGGGGGGCACACCGGGGAGCTGTTTTTT	CASSFTGGHTGELFF
TRBV9	TRBJ2-7	TRBD2	15	few	TGTGCCAGCAGCTCCCAGGCGGGAGGATCCTACGAGCAGTACTTC	CASSSQAGGSYEQYF
TRBV2	TRBJ2-3	-	11	few	TGTGCCACGGACCGGACAGATACGCAGTATTTT	CATDRTDTQYF
TRBV4-2	TRBJ1-1	TRBD1	14	few	TGTGCCAGCAGCCAAACGACAGGGCGAGCTGAAGCTTTCTTT	CASSQTTGRAEAFF
TRBV15	TRBJ2-1	-	13	-	TGTGCCACCAGCAGAGACCAACTCGGGACAAGGTTCTTC	CATSRDQLGTRFF
TRBV29-1	TRBJ1-2	-	14	-	TGCAGCGTTGTTCGGGATCCGACAAACTATGGCTACACCTTC	CSVVRDPTNYGYTF
TRBV29-1	TRBJ2-1	TRBD2	13	many	TGCAGCGTCGCAGGACTAGGAGGGAATGAGCAGTTCTTC	CSVAGLGGNEQFF
TRBV5-1	TRBJ2-2	-	14	-	TGCGCCAGCAGCGTCACAGGTTTCACCGGGGAGCTGTTTTTT	CASSVTGFTGELFF
TRBV6-6	TRBJ1-1	-	16	-	TGTGCCAGCAGTTACTCAACGAGGACAGCGGGCACTGAAGCTTTCTTT	CASSYSTRTAGTEAFF
TRBV7-3	TRBJ2-7	-	13	few	TGTGCCAGCAGCTTAGATCAGGGCAGGGAGCAGTACTTC	CASSLDQGREQYF
TRBV27	TRBJ2-1	TRBD2	16	many	TGTGCCAGCAGTGGGGACCTAGCGGGAGTAGGGAATGAGCAGTTCTTC	CASSGDLAGVGNEQFF
TRBV5-1	TRBJ1-3	-	14	-	TGCGCCAGCAGCTTTGACAGCTCTGGAAACACCATATATTTT	CASSFDSSGNTIYF
TRBV18	TRBJ1-3	-	17	-	TGTGCCAGCTCACCATCCTTGACAGCCGACTCTGGAAACACCATATATTTT	CASSPSLTADSGNTIYF
TRBV5-1	TRBJ2-5	-	14	-	TGCGCCAGCAGCCTCCAGGACTACCGAGAGACCCAGTACTTC	CASSLQDYRETQYF
TRBV29-1	TRBJ2-3	TRBD1	14	-	TGCAGCGTTTTCCGGGGACAGGGGGCAGGATCGCAGTATTTT	CSVFRGQGAGSQYF
TRBV11-2	TRBJ2-5	TRBD1	16	-	TGTGCCAGCACCCCAATATGGGCAGGGGGTGCAAAGACCCAGTACTTC	CASTPIWAGGAKTQYF
TRBV4-1	TRBJ2-5	-	15	-	TGCGCCAGCAGCCAAGATCCGGGGGCTCGTGAGACCCAGTACTTC	CASSQDPGARETQYF
TRBV2	TRBJ2-3	-	16	-	TGTGCCAGCAGTGCCCGCAGACAGGCGCGCACAGATACGCAGTATTTT	CASSARRQARTDTQYF
TRBV14	TRBJ1-1	-	16	-	TGTGCCAGCAGCCAAGTAAGGTCAATAGGAGTCACTGAAGCTTTCTTT	CASSQVRSIGVTEAFF
TRBV7-7	TRBJ1-1	-	13	-	TGTGCCAGCAGCCGTGATCAGAACACTGAAGCTTTCTTT	CASSRDQNTEAFF
TRBV7-9	TRBJ2-3	-	11	-	TGTGCCAGCAACAGGGAGGATACGCAGTATTTT	CASNREDTQYF
TRBV4-1	TRBJ2-1	TRBD2	18	many	TGCGCCAGCAGCCAAGGTACCGCTAGCGGGAACTCCTACAATGAGCAGTTCTTC	CASSQGTASGNSYNEQFF
TRBV11-2	TRBJ2-1	TRBD1	16	-	TGTGCCAGCAGCCTTCAACCCGGACAGGGGAAGCCTGAGCAGTTCTTC	CASSLQPGQGKPEQFF
TRBV19	TRBJ2-7	-	13	-	TGTGCCAGTAAAAGACCGGGTTCCTACGAGCAGTACTTC	CASKRPGSYEQYF
TRBV7-9	TRBJ2-3	TRBD1	15	many	TGTGCCAGCAGCTCGGGACAGACCAACACAGATACGCAGTATTTT	CASSSGQTNTDTQYF
TRBV4-3	TRBJ1-2	TRBD1	13	few	TGCGCCAGCCGAGGACAGGGCGACTATGGCTACACCTTC	CASRGQGDYGYTF
TRBV19	TRBJ1-2	-	15	-	TGTGCCAGTAGGTCTGGGGCAGCTCAGGTGTCAGGCTACACCTTC	CASRSGAAQVSGYTF
TRBV7-2	TRBJ2-5	-	11	-	TGTGCCAGCAGCTTGTGGGAGACCCAGTACTTC	CASSLWETQYF
TRBV5-4	TRBJ2-7	-	17	few	TGTGCCAGCAGTTCTCTGGCCTCCTCGGGGGCAAGGTACGAGCAGTACTTC	CASSSLASSGARYEQYF
TRBV6-6	TRBJ2-7	TRBD1	15	few	TGTGCCAGCAGTTCCGCCGGGACAGGGGCTGTCGAGCAGTACTTC	CASSSAGTGAVEQYF
TRBV7-7	TRBJ2-7	-	13	few	TGTGCTAGCAGCTTTTCGAGCTCCTACGAGCAGTACTTC	CASSFSSSYEQYF